Below are 30 T cell receptor beta chains sequenced from a single sample in a study of T cells in Graves' hyperthyroidism and ophthalmopathy (dated by TCRdb to 2018 to 2020). Preparation of the library involved multiplex PCR. Sequenced on an Illumina HiSeq 2000. TCR beta CDR3 regions were amplified from RNA transcripts. For the first round of RT-PCR on the TCR CDR3, the HTBI primer set was used together with the Qiagen OneStep RT-PCR kit. TCRdb took the public reads, trimmed them with fastp at Q25, ran MiXCR for clone calling and kept in-frame beta chains. Each CDR3 protein appears once, grouped with its most common genes and DNA. The sample has more than 450,000 distinct CDR3 sequences on record, 15% to 20% of them singletons. Clones ranked in the top ten supply roughly 44% of the sample. Sequences were obtained from blood. Receptors originate from a man aged 35 to 55 with Graves' ophthalmopathy.

The rearrangement joins TRBV6-1 to TRBJ2-1; perhaps TRBD2 as D (6 bases). This CDR3 is 14 amino acids long. Germline assignment: CDR1 MNHNS and CDR2 SASEGT. The V gene lost 6 bases and the J gene lost 4 bases, with 13 bases spanning the gap. DNA for the CDR3: TGTGCCAGCAGGGCTCTGGGGGGATACAATGAGCAGTTCTTC. Translation: CASRALGGYNEQFF.

This clonotype was counted between two and nine times. The chain links TRBV28 to TRBJ1-2; TRBD1 is a possible D gene (6 bases). CDR1 MDHEN and CDR2 SYDVKM come from the germline V gene. This CDR3 is built from 14 residues. The ends were cut back, 6 bases at V and 2 bases at J, with 13 bases in the middle. The CDR3 coding sequence is TGTGCCAGCAGACAGCACCAGGGGAACTATGGCTACACCTTC. This sequence encodes CASRQHQGNYGYTF.

This sequence joins TRBV12-5 and TRBJ1-2; no clear D. The CDR3 loop spans 17 amino acids. Germline CDR1 is LGHNT and CDR2 is FRNRAP. The germline V and J ends were trimmed by 0 bases and 0 bases, with 14 bases remaining between them. CDR3 nucleotide sequence: TGTGCTAGTGGTTTGGTTTCCCCGTTCGGGACTAACTATGGCTACACCTTC. Protein sequence: CASGLVSPFGTNYGYTF.

Notes on this clonotype: Given a much more abundant clone one base away, this may be a read error. V usage is TRBV10-3 and J usage is TRBJ1-1; possible D gene TRBD1, 5 bases. V lost 5 bases and J lost 4, with 20 bases in between. The CDR3 length is 16 residues. Germline V gives CDR1 ENHRY, CDR2 SYGVKD. CDR3 protein: CAISYSSRFGGTEAFF. The CDR3 DNA reads as TGTGCCATCAGTTACTCGTCGAGGTTCGGGGGCACTGAAGCTTTCTTT.

This clonotype has a handful of counts. The V gene is TRBV10-1, the J gene TRBJ2-7; D unclear. V was clipped by 3 bases and J by 6 bases, with 15 bases between them. Germline values: CDR1 WNHNN, CDR2 SYGVQD (reference sequence). This CDR3 comprises 14 residues. DNA of the CDR3: TGCGCCAGCAGTGATGTGGCCCCTTACGGCGAGCAGTACTTC. This codes for CASSDVAPYGEQYF.

This clonotype was observed a few times. The gene calls are TRBV25-1 and TRBJ1-3, with D unclear. V lost 0 bases and J 3 bases, leaving 15 bases between the germline ends. Germline loops: CDR1 MGHDK, CDR2 SYGVNS. The CDR3 has 17 amino acids. CDR3 bases: TGTGCCAGCAGTGAATATTACTCCGAGGAGGTTGGAAACACCATATATTTT. Translated: CASSEYYSEEVGNTIYF.

With regard to this clonotype: A read error may explain this, as a much larger clone is one base away. The chain links TRBV7-8 to TRBJ2-7; D might be TRBD2 (5 bases). The CDR3 consists of 14 residues. Germline assignment: CDR1 SGHVS and CDR2 FQNEAQ. The CDR3 bases are TGTGCCAGCAGCTTAATCGGGGAAAAGTCCGAGCAGCACTTC. Protein sequence: CASSLIGEKSEQHF.

This clonotype was counted only a few times. J is TRBJ2-5 and V is TRBV6-2 or TRBV6-3; D uncertain. V was clipped by 7 bases and J by 2 bases, with 20 bases between them. Germline lookup yields CDR1 MNHEY and CDR2 SVGEGT. CDR3 size: 16 residues. CDR3 nucleotide sequence: TGTGCCAGCACCCATGGGCAGGACCCTTTGCAAGAGACCCAGTACTTC. Protein product: CASTHGQDPLQETQYF.

This clonotype turned up a few times. This CDR3 is CASSLVGSGRAHDEQFF. CDR3 sequence (DNA): TGTGCCAGCAGCTTGGTGGGTAGCGGGAGGGCCCACGATGAGCAGTTCTTC. This chain links TRBV5-8 with TRBJ2-1; 11 positions match TRBD2. CDR1 SGHTS and CDR2 YDEGEE come from the germline V gene. J gave up 8 bases and V 0 bases, and 10 bases lay outside the gene matches. This CDR3 comprises 17 residues.

The chain combines TRBV13 with TRBJ2-1; TRBD2 might be the D (6 bases). V was cut by 3 bases and J by 7 bases, with 10 bases left in between. Per germline, CDR1 PRHDT and CDR2 FYEKMQ (reference sequence). The CDR3 is made up of 13 amino acids. CDR3 protein: CASSFPGRNEQFF. CDR3 bases: TGTGCCAGCAGCTTCCCCGGGAGAAATGAGCAGTTCTTC.

This clonotype showed up many times. The rearrangement links TRBV7-2 to TRBJ1-2, with D possibly matching TRBD1 (5 bases). The CDR3 sequence is 15 residues long. V lost 1 base to trimming and J lost 5 bases, with 14 bases between them. The germline CDR1 and CDR2 sequences are SGHTA and FQGNSA. CDR3 in amino acids: CASSLGGAGRYGYTF. Written as DNA, the CDR3 is TGTGCCAGCAGCTTAGGTGGTGCAGGGCGGTATGGCTACACCTTC.

The table lists this clonotype with many counts. The chain couples TRBV2 to TRBJ2-7, with 11 positions matching TRBD2. CDR3 size: 17 residues. Germline values: CDR1 SNHLY, CDR2 FYNNEI. V trimming: 4 bases; J trimming: 0 bases; junction bases outside the gene matches: 8. CDR3 in DNA: TGTGCCAGCAGTGTAAAAAAGACTAGCGGGATCTCCTACGAGCAGTACTTC. This gives the protein CASSVKKTSGISYEQYF.

This clonotype has only a few counts. V gene TRBV19 combines with J gene TRBJ1-5; tentative D call: TRBD1 (6 bases). The CDR3 contains 13 residues. V was pared by 5 bases and J by 8 bases, with 13 bases between. In germline, CDR1 is LNHDA, CDR2 SQIVND (reference sequence). CDR3 protein: CASSVSGTKPQHF. CDR3 bases: TGTGCCAGTAGTGTCTCCGGGACAAAGCCCCAGCATTTT.

This clonotype was seen ten or more times. The CDR3 DNA follows: TGTGCCAGCACCCAGATGGGGACTAGCGGGCCCGGCTACGAGCAGTACTTC. Amino acid sequence: CASTQMGTSGPGYEQYF. The rearrangement uses TRBV7-2 and TRBJ2-7; 12 bases match TRBD2. The CDR3 has 17 residues. Germline values: CDR1 SGHTA, CDR2 FQGNSA. Germline trimming cut 7 bases from V and 3 bases from J; bases unmatched to any gene: 13.

This clonotype was seen many times. The chain joins TRBV12-3 or TRBV12-4 to TRBJ2-1, with a possible D match to TRBD1 (5 bases). The V and J ends lost 6 bases and 9 bases respectively, with 18 bases between them. The CDR3 extends over 14 amino acids. The CDR3 bases are TGTGCCAGCAGGGACAACCGGGCCGCAGCTGAGCAGTTCTTC. This gives the protein CASRDNRAAAEQFF.

This clonotype was counted a few times. The rearrangement links TRBV6-1 to TRBJ1-5; possible D gene TRBD1, 5 bases. The CDR3 loop spans 15 amino acids. Trimming shortened V by 9 bases and J by 4 bases, and 19 bases separated the two germline ends. CDR1 and CDR2 from the germline V gene are MNHNS and SASEGT. The CDR3 DNA is TGTGCCAGTAGAGGAGGGGCGGCCTCGAATCAGCCCCAGCATTTT. It yields the protein CASRGGAASNQPQHF.

In its sample, this clonotype was seen a few times. The chain links TRBV19 to TRBJ1-1; TRBD1 matches 8 bases. With V trimmed by 6 bases and J by 5 bases, 11 bases remained unmatched. The CDR3 has 15 amino acids. Germline-derived CDR1 and CDR2 are LNHDA and SQIVND (reference sequence). The chain's CDR3 is CASRPIDRGGTEAFF. For the CDR3, the DNA is TGTGCCAGTAGGCCGATCGACAGGGGAGGGACTGAAGCTTTCTTT.

V and J are TRBV28 and TRBJ1-5; D is uncertain. CDR3 length: 14 amino acids. V was shortened by 6 bases and J by 6 bases, with 15 bases between the two germline ends. CDR1 is MDHEN and CDR2 is SYDVKM in the germline V gene. In DNA form, the CDR3 reads TGTGCCAGCAGCCCGGGAGGGATGGGTCAGCCCCAGCATTTT. It encodes CASSPGGMGQPQHF.

A few counts support this clonotype. The V call is TRBV27, the J call TRBJ2-7; D gene unclear. This CDR3 comprises 12 residues. Trimming took off 6 bases at V and 3 bases at J, with 9 bases between the two ends. The V gene's germline CDR1 is MNHEY and CDR2 SMNVEV (reference sequence). CDR3 protein: CASSIDGYEQYF. In DNA form, the CDR3 reads TGTGCCAGCAGCATCGACGGCTACGAGCAGTACTTC.

This clonotype occurred many times. The chain joins TRBV5-1 to TRBJ2-1, with 11 bases matching TRBD2. Trimming removed 2 bases from V and 10 bases from J; junction bases left unmatched: 5. This CDR3 has 14 residues. Germline V gene sequence: CDR1 SGHRS, CDR2 YFSETQ. The DNA for the CDR3 is TGCGCCAGCAGCTTAACTAGCGGGAGTCTAGAGCAGTTCTTC. Protein sequence: CASSLTSGSLEQFF.

The chain links TRBV29-1 to TRBJ1-1; D is unclear. Deletions cut 4 bases from V and 3 bases from J, with 15 bases between. The CDR3 spans 14 residues. The germline gives CDR1 SQVTM, CDR2 ANQGSEA. This CDR3 reads CSVVTGSWDTEAFF. The DNA for the CDR3 is TGCAGCGTTGTTACCGGCAGTTGGGACACTGAAGCTTTCTTT. The whole variable domain, remainder taken from reference TRBV29-1 and TRBJ1-1, is SAVISQKPSRDICQRGTSLTIQCQVDSQVTMMFWYRQQPGQSLTLIATANQGSEATYESGFVIDKFPISRPNLTFSTLTVSNMSPEDSSIYLCSVVTGSWDTEAFFGQGTRLTVV.

Ten or more counts support this clonotype. The V call is TRBV7-2, the J call TRBJ1-1, with 7 bases identical to TRBD1. The CDR3 totals 16 residues. CDR1 is SGHTA and CDR2 is FQGNSA in the germline V gene. After removal of 5 bases from V and 4 bases from J, the junction contained 13 bases not matched to a gene. Here the CDR3 reads CASSRRPDRVSTEAFF. The CDR3 DNA reads as TGTGCCAGCAGCAGACGGCCAGACAGGGTGAGCACTGAAGCTTTCTTT.

The J gene is TRBJ1-4, the V gene TRBV5-1; 7 bases map to TRBD1. Trimming took 3 bases from V and 2 from J; bases not matched to a gene: 7. The germline gives CDR1 SGHRS, CDR2 YFSETQ. This CDR3 is built from 16 residues. Written as DNA, the CDR3 is TGCGCCAGCAGCTCGGGCCCAGGGGGTACTAATGAAAAACTGTTTTTT. Its translation is CASSSGPGGTNEKLFF.

This clonotype was seen a few times. CDR3 DNA sequence: TGCGCCAGCAGCCAAGATCCGACAGCGGGAGACACGCAGTATTTT. Translated, it gives CASSQDPTAGDTQYF. The gene calls are TRBV4-3 and TRBJ2-3; 8 bases align to TRBD2. V trimming: 0 bases; J trimming: 9 bases; junction bases outside the gene matches: 8. Germline V lookup: CDR1 LGHNA, CDR2 YSLEER. This CDR3 contains 15 residues.

This clonotype has just a few counts. The chain uses TRBV29-1 and TRBJ1-1; no definite D call. In germline, CDR1 is SQVTM, CDR2 ANQGSEA. This CDR3 region has 14 residues. V shed 4 bases and J shed 0 bases, with 12 bases lying between them. CDR3 sequence (DNA): TGCAGCGTTGTTGGTGCGGGCATGAACACTGAAGCTTTCTTT. This sequence encodes CSVVGAGMNTEAFF. Looking up the rest from reference TRBV29-1 and TRBJ1-1 gives the full variable domain: SAVISQKPSRDICQRGTSLTIQCQVDSQVTMMFWYRQQPGQSLTLIATANQGSEATYESGFVIDKFPISRPNLTFSTLTVSNMSPEDSSIYLCSVVGAGMNTEAFFGQGTRLTVV.

This clonotype was counted a few times. The rearrangement joins TRBV7-9 to TRBJ1-4; a possible D gene is TRBD1 (6 bases). The CDR3 has 12 amino acids. Deletions cut 11 bases from V and 6 bases from J, with 13 bases between. Per the germline V gene, CDR1 is SEHNR and CDR2 is FQNEAQ (reference sequence). The CDR3 region is CALDSEHEKLFF. The DNA for the CDR3 is TGTGCCCTGGACAGTGAGCATGAAAAACTGTTTTTT.

This clonotype was detected only a few times. V and J are TRBV6-5 and TRBJ1-6; D is perhaps TRBD1 (5 bases). Trimming took off 0 bases at V and 0 bases at J, with 15 bases between the two ends. Germline CDR1 MNHEY, CDR2 SVGAGI. The CDR3 runs to 19 residues. The chain's CDR3 is CASSYSPIQESSYNSPLHF. CDR3 in DNA: TGTGCCAGCAGTTACTCGCCTATACAGGAGAGCTCCTATAATTCACCCCTCCACTTT.

The CDR3 is CASSSGTGYEQFF. CDR3 bases: TGTGCCAGCAGCTCCGGGACAGGCTACGAGCAGTTCTTC. This chain connects TRBV6-1 to TRBJ2-7, with 8 bases that match TRBD1. The DNA end is more similar to TRBJ2-1, so the J call may be wrong. The CDR3 contains 13 residues. Germline lookup yields CDR1 MNHNS and CDR2 SASEGT.

This clonotype was counted only a few times. This chain connects TRBV29-1 to TRBJ2-1, with 9 nucleotides matching TRBD2. Germline lookup yields CDR1 SQVTM and CDR2 ANQGSEA. CDR3 length: 18 amino acids. V lost 6 bases, J lost 0 bases, and 15 bases stayed unmatched. This chain's CDR3 is CSVTGLAGTPSSYNEQFF. In DNA form, the CDR3 reads TGCAGCGTCACAGGGCTAGCGGGAACCCCGAGCTCCTACAATGAGCAGTTCTTC.

The sample holds many counts of this clonotype. The chain joins TRBV7-9 to TRBJ2-1; 11 nucleotides agree with TRBD2. Germline assignment: CDR1 SEHNR and CDR2 FQNEAQ (reference sequence). The junction had 5 bases not matched to a gene; V was cut back by 5 bases and J by 5 bases. The length of the CDR3 is 15 residues. This chain's CDR3 is CASSPGTSGHNEQFF. CDR3 bases: TGTGCCAGCAGCCCCGGGACTAGCGGCCACAATGAGCAGTTCTTC.